This entry is about one TCR beta chain. It was with 60 Vbeta and 13 Jbeta primers that the PCR ran. Assay used: immunoSEQ multiplex PCR; TCRdb lists only in-frame clones, some missing. The sample consists of approximately 150,000 clones, over 75% of them appearing once. The data were obtained in a study of cytomegalovirus exposure and HLA in healthy donors. The CDR3 sequence is 14 residues long. V shed 2 bases, J shed 0 bases, and the junction held 1 base outside the gene matches. CDR1 and CDR2 (germline): MNHNY, SVGAGI (reference sequence). This chain connects TRBV6-6 to TRBJ2-7; TRBD1 aligns across 7 bases. Material: PBMCs. This TCR was sampled from a man in his forties in good health and CMV-seronegative. In DNA form, the CDR3 reads TGTGCCAGCAGTTACCCAGGGGGCTCCTACGAGCAGTACTTC. Translated: CASSYPGGSYEQYF.